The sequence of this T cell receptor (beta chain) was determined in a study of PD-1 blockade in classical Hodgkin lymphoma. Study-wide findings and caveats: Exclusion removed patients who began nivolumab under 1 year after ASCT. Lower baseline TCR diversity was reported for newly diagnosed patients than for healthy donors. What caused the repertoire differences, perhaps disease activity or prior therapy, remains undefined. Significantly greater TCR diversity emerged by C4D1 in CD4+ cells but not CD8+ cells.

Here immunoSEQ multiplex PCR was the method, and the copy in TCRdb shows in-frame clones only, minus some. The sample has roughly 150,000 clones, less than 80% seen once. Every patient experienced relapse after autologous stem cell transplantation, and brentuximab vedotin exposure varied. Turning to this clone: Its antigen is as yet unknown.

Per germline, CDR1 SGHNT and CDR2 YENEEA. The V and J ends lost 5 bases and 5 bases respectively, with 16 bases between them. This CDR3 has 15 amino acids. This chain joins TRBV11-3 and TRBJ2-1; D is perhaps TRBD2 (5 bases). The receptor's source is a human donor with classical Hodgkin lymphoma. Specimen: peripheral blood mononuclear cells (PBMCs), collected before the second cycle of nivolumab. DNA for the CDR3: TGTGCCAGCAGCGTCAGCGGAGTAGGCGACAATGAGCAGTTCTTC. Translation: CASSVSGVGDNEQFF.